This entry lists 28 T cell receptor beta chains sequenced from one sample in a study of lymphopenia after photon versus proton radiotherapy (dated by TCRdb to 2018 to 2020). The protocol used for the library was the immunoSEQ multiplex PCR assay. TCRdb re-hosts the immuneACCESS table, in-frame sequences only. Its copies lack some clones; in the studies checked, an unresolved V gene accounts for under half of them, and the cause for the rest is not known. The sample data list roughly 53,000 clones, and around four fifths of these were observed just once. 25% to 30% of the sample goes to the ten largest clones. The source was peripheral blood, collected from a patient treated with photon-based radiotherapy. Receptor source: a man aged 45-60 years with gastric cancer.

CDR3 amino acids: CASSFPSYQLAGGVAETQYF. Written as DNA, the CDR3 is TGCGCCAGCAGCTTTCCATCATACCAACTAGCGGGAGGAGTGGCAGAGACCCAGTACTTC. The rearrangement joins TRBV5-1 to TRBJ2-5, with TRBD2 identical over 12 bases. This CDR3 is 20 amino acids long. CDR1 and CDR2 from the germline V gene are SGHRS and YFSETQ. With 2 bases clipped from V and 4 bases from J, the junction kept 18 bases outside the gene matches.

The V and J genes are TRBV6-6 and TRBJ1-1; D is undetermined. CDR3 length equals 14 residues. V lost 6 bases and J lost 1, with 12 bases in between. Per germline, CDR1 MNHNY and CDR2 SVGAGI (reference sequence). CDR3 DNA sequence: TGTGCCAGCAGCCTCCGGGCCGCGAACACTGAAGCTTTCTTT. As protein: CASSLRAANTEAFF.

The chain couples TRBV11-2 to TRBJ2-7; tentative D call: TRBD2 (6 bases). The V gene's germline CDR1 is SGHAT and CDR2 FQNNGV. The CDR3 runs to 15 residues. Trimming left V 1 base short and J 6 bases short, with 16 bases between. The CDR3 loop is CASSLGRDWGFEQYF. The CDR3 bases are TGTGCCAGCAGCTTAGGGCGGGACTGGGGGTTCGAGCAGTACTTC.

V is TRBV7-6 and J is TRBJ2-2, with a weak D call TRBD2 (5 bases). V lost 5 bases and J 2 bases, leaving 15 bases between the germline ends. Germline assignment: CDR1 SGHVS and CDR2 FNYEAQ. The CDR3 spans 16 residues. CDR3 amino acids: CASSPLTGSNTGELFF. CDR3 in DNA: TGTGCCAGCAGCCCTCTTACGGGGAGCAACACCGGGGAGCTGTTTTTT.

The chain couples TRBV7-7 to TRBJ1-3, with 8 nucleotides matching TRBD1. Germline lookup yields CDR1 SSHAT and CDR2 FNYEAQ (reference sequence). Losses at the gene ends were 5 bases for V and 6 bases for J; bases not matched to a gene: 6. CDR3 length equals 14 residues. CDR3 sequence (DNA): TGTGCCAGCAGCGTAGACAGGGGTGCAAACACCATATATTTT. Protein: CASSVDRGANTIYF. Drawing the rest from reference TRBV7-7 and TRBJ1-3, the complete variable domain is GAGVSQSPRYKVTKRGQDVTLRCDPISSHATLYWYQQALGQGPEFLTYFNYEAQPDKSGLPSDRFSAERPEGSISTLTIQRTEQRDSAMYRCASSVDRGANTIYFGEGSWLTVV.

V usage is TRBV27 and J usage is TRBJ2-2; 7 bases are shared with TRBD1. The CDR3 covers 17 residues. The V gene end was trimmed by 2 bases and the J gene end by 7 bases; junction bases not matched to a gene: 13. CDR1 and CDR2 (germline): MNHEY, SMNVEV (reference sequence). CDR3 coding DNA: TGTGCCAGCAGTTTACTCTCCACAGGGGTGTTAAACGGGGAGCTGTTTTTT. Translated: CASSLLSTGVLNGELFF.

The chain employs TRBV29-1 and TRBJ2-3, with 7 positions matching TRBD1. Per germline, CDR1 SQVTM and CDR2 ANQGSEA. This CDR3 is 15 amino acids long. After removal of 4 bases from V and 5 bases from J, the junction contained 12 bases not matched to a gene. The CDR3 nucleotides read TGCAGCGTTGCAGGGGGTCGAGGGTGGGAAGATACGCAGTATTTT. Its protein product is CSVAGGRGWEDTQYF.

This rearrangement joins TRBV6-5 to TRBJ2-7, with D possibly being TRBD1 (6 bases). V lost 4 bases to trimming and J lost 3 bases, with 19 bases between them. Per germline, CDR1 MNHEY and CDR2 SVGAGI. CDR3 length equals 16 residues. This chain's CDR3 is CASSSPLPGDFYEQYF. The CDR3 DNA follows: TGTGCCAGCAGTTCCCCCCTCCCAGGGGATTTCTACGAGCAGTACTTC.

The chain carries TRBV6-6 and TRBJ2-5; 13 bases align to TRBD2. The CDR3 runs 16 residues. Trimming took 6 bases from V and 5 from J; bases not matched to a gene: 9. The germline CDR1 and CDR2 sequences are MNHNY and SVGAGI (reference sequence). CDR3 sequence (DNA): TGTGCCAGCAGCTCCCGGACTAGCGGGAGAGGTGAGACCCAGTACTTC. It encodes CASSSRTSGRGETQYF.

V is TRBV11-2 and J is TRBJ2-7, with TRBD1 as a possible D gene (5 bases). Trimming shortened V by 3 bases and J by 0 bases, and 15 bases separated the two germline ends. CDR1 and CDR2 (germline): SGHAT, FQNNGV. This CDR3 has 16 amino acids. The CDR3 spells CASSFSSGKISYEQYF. As DNA, the CDR3 is TGTGCCAGCAGCTTTAGCTCAGGGAAAATCTCCTACGAGCAGTACTTC.

The V call is TRBV5-5, the J call TRBJ2-7; D unclear. CDR3 length: 13 amino acids. Trimming shortened V by 0 bases and J by 1 base, and 5 bases separated the two germline ends. Germline-derived CDR1 and CDR2 are SGHKS and YYEKEE (reference sequence). The CDR3 sequence: CASSLAGSYEQYF. The CDR3 DNA sequence: TGTGCCAGCAGCTTGGCTGGTTCCTACGAGCAGTACTTC.

In its sample, this clone was seen a few times. This chain joins TRBV7-9 and TRBJ1-5; D uncertain. Trimming left V 4 bases short and J 3 bases short, with 13 bases between. The CDR3 spans 15 residues. Germline V gene data show CDR1 as SEHNR and CDR2 as FQNEAQ (reference sequence). CDR3 protein: CASSYADGPNQPQHF. CDR3 DNA sequence: TGTGCCAGCAGCTACGCGGACGGTCCCAATCAGCCCCAGCATTTT.

The CDR3 DNA reads TGTGCCAGCTCATCGGGACAGTTTTACGAGCAGTACTTC. This translates into CASSSGQFYEQYF. The chain recombines TRBV18 with TRBJ2-7; 7 bases align to TRBD1. This CDR3 is 13 amino acids long. V shed 5 bases and J 4 bases; nucleotides not matched to a gene: 5. The germline gives CDR1 KGHSH, CDR2 LQKENI. The whole variable domain, filled in from reference TRBV18 and TRBJ2-7, reads NAGVMQNPRHLVRRRGQEARLRCSPMKGHSHVYWYRQLPEEGLKFMVYLQKENIIDESGMPKERFSAEFPKEGPSILRIQQVVRGDSAAYFCASSSGQFYEQYFGPGTRLTVT.

The gene calls are TRBV7-9 and TRBJ2-1; no clear D. CDR3 length: 10 amino acids. V was cut by 5 bases and J by 10 bases, with 6 bases left in between. Per the germline V gene, CDR1 is SEHNR and CDR2 is FQNEAQ (reference sequence). DNA for the CDR3: TGTGCCAGCAGCCCCGTAGAGCAGTTCTTC. Its protein product is CASSPVEQFF.

The chain uses TRBV30 and TRBJ1-5, with a possible D match to TRBD1 (5 bases). The germline CDR1 and CDR2 sequences are GTSNPN and SVGIG (reference sequence). V lost 2 bases and J lost 2, with 13 bases in between. The CDR3 has 15 residues. The CDR3 sequence is CAWSIGRGGNQPQHF. In DNA, the CDR3 is TGTGCCTGGAGTATCGGCCGGGGGGGCAATCAGCCCCAGCATTTT.

The chain combines TRBV19 with TRBJ1-5; D perhaps matches TRBD1 (5 bases). CDR1 and CDR2 (germline): LNHDA, SQIVND (reference sequence). With 2 bases removed from V and 2 bases from J, the gap between germline ends came to 13 bases. CDR3 length equals 16 residues. The CDR3 nucleotides are TGTGCCAGTAGTATAATATCAGGCAGGGGCAATCAGCCCCAGCATTTT. Its translation is CASSIISGRGNQPQHF.

Of note for this clone: The same CDR3 can be traced to other DNA sequences in this sample. The chain uses TRBV11-3 and TRBJ2-3; D unresolved. Germline CDR1 is SGHNT and CDR2 is YENEEA. The CDR3 spans 14 residues. V was shortened by 5 bases and J by 0 bases, with 9 bases between the two germline ends. The DNA for the CDR3 is TGTGCCAGCAGCCTAACTACTAGCACAGATACGCAGTATTTT. It codes for CASSLTTSTDTQYF.

This sequence joins TRBV30 and TRBJ2-5; D uncertain. The V end lost 0 bases, the J end lost 2 bases, and 10 bases lay between the germline ends. The germline gives CDR1 GTSNPN, CDR2 SVGIG (reference sequence). The length of the CDR3 is 14 residues. This chain's CDR3 is CAWSVSIVQETQYF. The CDR3 DNA is TGTGCCTGGAGTGTATCGATCGTTCAAGAGACCCAGTACTTC.

This clone was picked up a small number of times. V usage is TRBV16 and J usage is TRBJ1-2; D ambiguous. Germline V gene lookup returns CDR1 KGHSY and CDR2 FQNENV. The V gene lost 5 bases and the J gene lost 3 bases, with 7 bases spanning the gap. This CDR3 is built from 12 residues. This chain's CDR3 is CASSRDYYGYTF. The CDR3 DNA reads as TGTGCCAGCAGCAGGGATTACTATGGCTACACCTTC.

This clone has only one observation. The J gene is TRBJ2-2, the V gene TRBV7-9; 11 nucleotides match TRBD1. The V and J ends lost 4 bases and 8 bases, in that order; junction bases with no gene match: 12. The germline V gene has CDR1 SEHNR and CDR2 FQNEAQ (reference sequence). The CDR3 runs to 17 residues. CDR3 DNA: TGTGCCAGCAGCTCCTCCGGGACAGGGGGAGCGGGGGGGGAGCTGTTTTTT. Residues: CASSSSGTGGAGGELFF.

The V call is TRBV7-8, the J call TRBJ2-7; 7 bases align to TRBD1. V lost 1 base, J lost 0 bases, and 6 bases stayed unmatched. The CDR3 extends over 16 amino acids. Germline CDR1 reads SGHVS; CDR2 reads FQNEAQ. CDR3 bases: TGTGCCAGCAGCTTAGTATCGGGACAGAGCTCCTACGAGCAGTACTTC. As protein: CASSLVSGQSSYEQYF.

DNA of the CDR3: TGTGCCAGCAGCACCGGGACAGCGTCCTACGAGCAGTACTTC. Protein: CASSTGTASYEQYF. The J gene is TRBJ2-7, the V gene TRBV7-2; 7 bases are shared with TRBD1. This CDR3 comprises 14 residues. Germline CDR1 and CDR2: SGHTA and FQGNSA. Unmatched junction bases numbered 5, after V lost 5 bases and J lost 1 base. The full variable domain, completed using reference TRBV7-2 and TRBJ2-7, is GAGVSQSPSNKVTEKGKDVELRCDPISGHTALYWYRQSLGQGLEFLIYFQGNSAPDKSGLPSDRFSAERTGGSVSTLTIQRTQQEDSAVYLCASSTGTASYEQYFGPGTRLTVT.

V is TRBV6-1 and J is TRBJ1-5, with 7 positions matching TRBD1. Unmatched junction bases numbered 1, after V lost 3 bases and J lost 5 bases. The CDR3 length is 13 residues. Germline V CDR1 and CDR2: MNHNS, SASEGT. As DNA, the CDR3 is TGTGCCAGCAGTGACGACAGGGATCAGCCCCAGCATTTT. It codes for CASSDDRDQPQHF.

The rearrangement joins TRBV19 to TRBJ2-3; D unclear. Germline values: CDR1 LNHDA, CDR2 SQIVND (reference sequence). Deletions cut 5 bases from V and 2 bases from J, with 8 bases between. The CDR3 is made up of 13 amino acids. The CDR3 spells CASSARITDTQYF. The CDR3 DNA follows: TGTGCCAGTAGTGCAAGGATCACAGATACGCAGTATTTT.

This chain links TRBV6-5 with TRBJ1-1; D unresolved. The V gene's germline CDR1 is MNHEY and CDR2 SVGAGI. V lost 9 bases to trimming and J lost 5 bases, with 10 bases between them. This CDR3 is built from 11 residues. Here the CDR3 reads CASRSRTEAFF. The CDR3 DNA reads as TGTGCCAGTCGAAGTAGGACTGAAGCTTTCTTT.

This chain connects TRBV18 to TRBJ1-5; D remains unclear. CDR3 length: 13 amino acids. Trimming shortened V by 3 bases and J by 8 bases, and 11 bases separated the two germline ends. Germline CDR1 KGHSH, CDR2 LQKENI. The DNA for the CDR3 is TGTGCCAGCTCACCGGCCATTGGGGAGCCCCAGCATTTT. Amino acids: CASSPAIGEPQHF.

J is TRBJ1-3 and V is TRBV6-6; D unclear. The CDR3 extends over 16 amino acids. Trimming removed 1 base at V and 4 bases at J, with 14 bases between. Germline V gives CDR1 MNHNY, CDR2 SVGAGI (reference sequence). The CDR3 region is CASSYLAGYKGNTIYF. DNA for the CDR3: TGTGCCAGCAGTTACTTGGCAGGCTACAAAGGAAACACCATATATTTT.

The gene calls are TRBV5-1 and TRBJ2-3; unclear D gene. The V end was cut by 0 bases, the J end by 5 bases, with 10 bases between. The germline gives CDR1 SGHRS, CDR2 YFSETQ. The CDR3 runs 14 residues. This CDR3 is CASSLGARGDTQYF. The CDR3 DNA follows: TGCGCCAGCAGCTTGGGGGCAAGAGGAGATACGCAGTATTTT.